This TCR beta chain emerged from a study of T cells in Graves' hyperthyroidism and ophthalmopathy. Study-level background: Peripheral blood was acquired at first diagnosis, ahead of any therapy whatsoever.

This clonotype occurred many times. Germline lookup yields CDR1 SQVTM and CDR2 ANQGSEA. V lost 4 bases to trimming and J lost 0 bases, with 13 bases between them. This CDR3 comprises 14 residues. Amplification targeted TCR beta CDR3 regions from RNA transcripts. With the HTBI primer set, the TCR CDR3 went through a first round of RT-PCR. In TCRdb, the multiplex PCR reads were re-called with MiXCR into one record per CDR3 protein. The sample holds approximately 400,000 distinct CDR3 sequences; around a sixth are singletons and the top ten take about 27%. Participants, patients aged 18 to 65, had newly diagnosed hyperthyroidism with a duration under 2 months. Patients having uncontrolled infection, another autoimmune disease, pregnancy or lactation were not included.

Source material: blood. The rearrangement links TRBV29-1 to TRBJ2-7; perhaps TRBD1 as D (6 bases). This clonotype originated in a woman between 18 and 29 years old with Graves' hyperthyroidism that later progressed to Graves' ophthalmopathy. The CDR3 nucleotides read TGCAGCGTTGTCGAAGACAGGATCTCCTACGAGCAGTACTTC. Translation: CSVVEDRISYEQYF.